This T cell receptor (beta chain) was sequenced during a study of blood T cell repertoires in COVID-19. Study as a whole: Sites across the United States, Italy and Spain contributed samples from acute and convalescent COVID-19.

Assay used: immunoSEQ multiplex PCR; TCRdb lists only in-frame clones, some missing. The sample contains approximately 250,000 clones, more than 85% of which appear only once. This CDR3 contains 13 residues. Germline values: CDR1 MNHEY, CDR2 SVGAGI. Trimming removed 2 bases at V and 1 base at J, with 5 bases between. Sequenced: PBMCs or T cells enriched from blood (not recorded which). The rearrangement uses TRBV6-5 and TRBJ1-1; D is undetermined. This receptor was taken from a woman in her twenties or thirties who had recovered from COVID-19. CDR3 amino acids: CASSYTRNTEAFF. The CDR3 bases are TGTGCCAGCAGTTACACCAGGAACACTGAAGCTTTCTTT.